This entry lists 20 T cell receptor beta chains sequenced from one sample in a study of T cell repertoires in ileal Crohn's disease. The method was immunoSEQ multiplex PCR; TCRdb's version includes in-frame clones alone and lacks a portion of them. The table lists more than 12,000 clones, about two thirds of them singletons, with 5.5% to 7.5% in the top ten. What was sequenced was ileal tissue. Every receptor here comes from an adult with Crohn's disease.

V usage is TRBV9 and J usage is TRBJ2-7, with 11 bases lining up with TRBD1. The CDR3 contains 14 residues. From germline, CDR1 is SGDLS and CDR2 YYNGEE. The ends lost 4 bases at V and 5 bases at J; junction bases unmatched: 5. This CDR3 reads CASSPGQGDDEQYF. The CDR3 nucleotides read TGTGCCAGCAGCCCGGGACAGGGGGACGACGAGCAGTACTTC.

J is TRBJ2-5 and V is TRBV30; D remains ambiguous. Trimming took 4 bases from V and 5 from J, leaving 14 bases between them. Germline CDR1 GTSNPN, CDR2 SVGIG (reference sequence). This CDR3 has 13 residues. As DNA, the CDR3 is TGTGCCTGGAAGAACAGTGCCGGGGAGACCCAGTACTTC. Translating gives CAWKNSAGETQYF.

The table lists this clone with a few counts. This rearrangement joins TRBV27 to TRBJ1-1; D not resolved. V was shortened by 7 bases and J by 1 base, with 19 bases between the two germline ends. The CDR3 covers 16 residues. CDR1 MNHEY and CDR2 SMNVEV come from the germline V gene (reference sequence). Written as DNA, the CDR3 is TGTGCCAGCACCCCAACCCTCGGCCGGCAGAACACTGAAGCTTTCTTT. This translates into CASTPTLGRQNTEAFF.

The V call is TRBV6-1, the J call TRBJ1-2; maybe TRBD1 (5 bases). Trimming stripped 7 bases from V and 6 bases from J, with 21 bases between. Germline V CDR1 and CDR2: MNHNS, SASEGT. CDR3 size: 15 residues. Here the CDR3 reads CASNSGGDGKDGYTF. CDR3 DNA: TGTGCCAGCAATTCGGGGGGGGACGGCAAAGATGGCTACACCTTC.

This clone was detected only a few times. The chain employs TRBV12-2 and TRBJ2-7. TRBV12-2 is deemed a pseudogene. The length of the CDR3 is 15 residues. CDR3 protein: CASRHNMGSSYEQYF. CDR3 nucleotide sequence: TGTGCAAGTCGCCACAACATGGGTAGTTCCTACGAGCAGTACTTC.

This clone is labeled as medium-sized. This sequence joins TRBV6-1 and TRBJ1-1; TRBD1 matches 7 bases. The CDR3 totals 14 residues. The germline V gene encodes CDR1 MNHNS and CDR2 SASEGT. V lost 4 bases, J lost 1 base, and 3 bases stayed unmatched. CDR3 sequence reads: CASSAQGQNTEAFF. The CDR3 DNA follows: TGTGCCAGCAGTGCACAGGGGCAGAACACTGAAGCTTTCTTT.

The genes are TRBV28 and TRBJ2-1; 10 positions match TRBD1. The trim removed 5 bases at V and 7 bases at J, leaving 11 bases unmatched. This CDR3 contains 16 residues. Germline V gene data show CDR1 as MDHEN and CDR2 as SYDVKM. As DNA, the CDR3 is TGTGCCAGCAGTCACAGGACAGGGGGAAATCGGAATGAGCAGTTCTTC. Translating it yields CASSHRTGGNRNEQFF.

J is TRBJ2-3 and V is TRBV5-1; D not certain. This CDR3 has 11 residues. Germline V gives CDR1 SGHRS, CDR2 YFSETQ. Between the trimmed V and J ends, which lost 6 bases and 4 bases, there was a span of 6 bases. The CDR3 DNA sequence: TGCGCCAGCAAATCGTCAGATACGCAGTATTTT. This codes for CASKSSDTQYF.

The gene calls are TRBV9 and TRBJ2-3; D is unresolved. Trimming took off 0 bases at V and 6 bases at J, with 5 bases between the two ends. This CDR3 has 12 amino acids. Germline V gives CDR1 SGDLS, CDR2 YYNGEE. DNA for the CDR3: TGTGCCAGCAGCGTAGGGTTTGATACGCAGTATTTT. Translating gives CASSVGFDTQYF.

The chain has TRBV6-1 and TRBJ1-1; D gene ambiguous. The CDR3 spans 14 residues. Trimming removed 3 bases from V and 3 bases from J, with 11 bases in between. Germline assignment: CDR1 MNHNS and CDR2 SASEGT. The CDR3 reads CASSDRARYTEAFF. CDR3 nucleotide sequence: TGTGCCAGCAGTGACCGGGCGCGCTACACTGAAGCTTTCTTT.

The chain combines TRBV5-1 with TRBJ1-6; unclear D gene. Germline V gene sequence: CDR1 SGHRS, CDR2 YFSETQ. The CDR3 is made up of 13 amino acids. Trimming pared 2 bases from V and 13 bases from J, leaving 13 bases between. CDR3 sequence: CASSLNRDMPLHF. The CDR3 region has the DNA TGCGCCAGCAGCTTAAACCGGGATATGCCCCTCCACTTT.

The chain carries TRBV6-5 and TRBJ1-2, with D possibly being TRBD1 (5 bases). V lost 5 bases to trimming and J lost 7 bases, with 11 bases between them. This CDR3 contains 12 residues. The germline V gene has CDR1 MNHEY and CDR2 SVGAGI. CDR3 protein: CASSQGVTGYTF. The CDR3, as DNA: TGTGCCAGCAGTCAGGGAGTCACTGGCTACACCTTC.

This sequence joins TRBV30 and TRBJ2-7; 16 nucleotides line up with TRBD2. Germline-derived CDR1 and CDR2 are GTSNPN and SVGIG (reference sequence). The junction had 15 bases not matched to a gene; V was cut back by 2 bases and J by 2 bases. The CDR3 spans 20 residues. Here the CDR3 reads CAWSSKKGLAGGPVAYEQYF. The CDR3 coding sequence is TGTGCCTGGAGTTCAAAGAAGGGACTAGCGGGGGGGCCGGTGGCCTACGAGCAGTACTTC.

The V and J genes are TRBV4-1 and TRBJ2-5, with 12 bases matching TRBD2. Unmatched junction bases numbered 6, after V lost 3 bases and J lost 4 bases. In germline, CDR1 is MGHRA, CDR2 YSYEKL. The CDR3 length is 16 residues. Here the CDR3 reads CASSQPTSGGRETQYF. The DNA of the CDR3 is TGCGCCAGCAGCCAGCCGACTAGCGGGGGACGAGAGACCCAGTACTTC.

This sequence joins TRBV19 and TRBJ1-2, with D uncertain. Germline assignment: CDR1 LNHDA and CDR2 SQIVND (reference sequence). This CDR3 has 11 residues. V lost 8 bases to trimming and J lost 6 bases, with 10 bases between them. CDR3 region: CASRGGNGYTF. CDR3 DNA: TGTGCCAGTCGAGGAGGGAATGGCTACACCTTC. The complete variable domain, with remaining parts taken from reference TRBV19 and TRBJ1-2, reads DGGITQSPKYLFRKEGQNVTLSCEQNLNHDAMYWYRQDPGQGLRLIYYSQIVNDFQKGDIAEGYSVSREKKESFPLTVTSAQKNPTAFYLCASRGGNGYTFGSGTRLTVV.

This chain links TRBV10-1 with TRBJ2-2, with D unresolved. This CDR3 region has 14 residues. Germline V gene sequence: CDR1 WNHNN, CDR2 SYGVQD (reference sequence). V lost 7 bases to trimming and J lost 1 base, with 10 bases between them. CDR3 region: CASKAHQNTGELFF. CDR3 DNA: TGCGCCAGCAAGGCACACCAGAACACCGGGGAGCTGTTTTTT.

This chain links TRBV6-1 with TRBJ1-5, with no clear D. Germline lookup yields CDR1 MNHNS and CDR2 SASEGT. The CDR3 spans 14 residues. Trimming removed 7 bases at V and 3 bases at J, with 13 bases between. CDR3 sequence reads: CASTSLYYNQPQHF. CDR3 coding DNA: TGTGCCAGCACCTCCCTCTATTACAATCAGCCCCAGCATTTT.

This clone has only one observation. V gene TRBV7-9 combines with J gene TRBJ2-1, with unresolved D. V was clipped by 4 bases and J by 3 bases, with 4 bases between them. The CDR3 sequence is 12 residues long. Germline-derived CDR1 and CDR2 are SEHNR and FQNEAQ (reference sequence). This CDR3 reads CASSYSYNEQFF. CDR3 DNA sequence: TGTGCCAGCAGCTACAGCTACAATGAGCAGTTCTTC. The variable domain in full, completed from reference TRBV7-9 and TRBJ2-1, reads DTGVSQNPRHKITKRGQNVTFRCDPISEHNRLYWYRQTLGQGPEFLTYFQNEAQLEKSRLLSDRFSAERPKGSFSTLEIQRTEQGDSAMYLCASSYSYNEQFFGPGTRLTVL.

The chain carries TRBV28 and TRBJ1-5, with 9 nucleotides matching TRBD1. V lost 1 base to trimming and J lost 4 bases; unmatched junction nucleotides: 5. CDR1 is MDHEN, CDR2 SYDVKM, per germline. CDR3 length: 16 residues. CDR3 in DNA: TGTGCCAGCAGTTTATCTACGACAGGGGGAAATCAGCCCCAGCATTTT. Its translation: CASSLSTTGGNQPQHF.

J is TRBJ1-1 and V is TRBV6-5; D gene unclear. CDR1 is MNHEY, CDR2 SVGAGI, per germline. The ends were cut back, 8 bases at V and 1 base at J, with 11 bases in the middle. This CDR3 comprises 13 residues. CDR3 coding DNA: TGTGCCAGCGGTAGACGGACGAACACTGAAGCTTTCTTT. It encodes CASGRRTNTEAFF.